These 15 T cell receptor beta chains were all obtained from the same sample, sequenced in a study of cytotoxic CD8 clonotypes in ibrutinib-treated CLL. Sequencing was performed with immunoSEQ multiplex PCR; in TCRdb, only in-frame clones are kept and a portion is missing. Of fewer than 200,000 clones listed, approximately 84% are singletons. The sample here was PBMCs, taken after 24 months of ibrutinib treatment. The receptors shown here come from a human donor with chronic lymphocytic leukemia.

The chain combines TRBV5-1 with TRBJ2-1, with 15 bases identical to TRBD2. Trimming took 0 bases from V and 1 from J; bases not matched to a gene: 5. The germline V gene has CDR1 SGHRS and CDR2 YFSETQ. The length of the CDR3 is 19 residues. CDR3 nucleotides: TGCGCCAGCAGCTTGGCCGGGACTAGCGGGAGGAGGTCCTACAATGAGCAGTTCTTC. Its translation is CASSLAGTSGRRSYNEQFF.

The chain combines TRBV5-5 with TRBJ2-7; D tentatively reads TRBD1 or TRBD2 (5 bases each). The CDR3 is made up of 13 amino acids. V shed 4 bases and J shed 3 bases, with 11 bases lying between them. Germline-derived CDR1 and CDR2 are SGHKS and YYEKEE (reference sequence). CDR3 nucleotide sequence: TGTGCCAGCAGCCCGGGACCCATCTACGAGCAGTACTTC. As protein: CASSPGPIYEQYF. Full variable domain (remainder filled in from reference TRBV5-5 and TRBJ2-7): DAGVTQSPTHLIKTRGQQVTLRCSPISGHKSVSWYQQVLGQGPQFIFQYYEKEERGRGNFPDRFSARQFPNYSSELNVNALLLGDSALYLCASSPGPIYEQYFGPGTRLTVT.

The chain uses TRBV7-2 and TRBJ2-7; D perhaps matches TRBD1 (5 bases). The CDR3 has 14 residues. Germline V lookup: CDR1 SGHTA, CDR2 FQGNSA. V was cut by 3 bases and J by 6 bases, with 15 bases left in between. CDR3 nucleotide sequence: TGTGCCAGCAGCTTCAAGGGCAGGGTGAGCGAGCAGTACTTC. It encodes CASSFKGRVSEQYF.

The chain combines TRBV27 with TRBJ1-2; TRBD1 is a possible D gene (5 bases). The CDR3 sequence is 14 residues long. Trimming left V 11 bases short and J 3 bases short, with 19 bases between. The germline V gene has CDR1 MNHEY and CDR2 SMNVEV (reference sequence). CDR3 in DNA: TGTGCCCCCGTTATCCTTTCAGGGTACTATGGCTACACCTTC. This codes for CAPVILSGYYGYTF.

The chain links TRBV6-6 to TRBJ1-3, with TRBD1 identical over 7 bases. Germline CDR1 and CDR2: MNHNY and SVGAGI (reference sequence). Trimming cost V 5 bases and J 4 bases; bases outside gene matches: 2. This CDR3 contains 13 residues. The CDR3 DNA reads as TGTGCCAGCAGTCCGGGACAGGGAAACACCATATATTTT. This codes for CASSPGQGNTIYF.

This clone was seen ten or more times. The chain employs TRBV21-1 and TRBJ2-2. TRBV21-1 is annotated as a pseudogene. The CDR3 spans 8 residues. In nucleotides, the CDR3 is TGTGACGCCGGGGAGCTGTTTTTT. Its translation is CDAGELFF.

V is TRBV6-1 and J is TRBJ2-1, with 8 bases matching TRBD2. CDR3 length: 14 residues. Germline lookup yields CDR1 MNHNS and CDR2 SASEGT. J gave up 1 base and V 10 bases, and 6 bases lay outside the gene matches. CDR3 region: CATYSGTSYNEQFF. As DNA, the CDR3 is TGTGCCACCTATAGCGGGACGTCCTACAATGAGCAGTTCTTC.

The rearrangement joins TRBV19 to TRBJ1-2; D call uncertain. V was trimmed by 3 bases and J by 4 bases, leaving 9 bases between them. From germline, CDR1 is LNHDA and CDR2 SQIVND (reference sequence). The CDR3 sequence is 13 residues long. The CDR3 loop reads CASSIKQFYGYTF. The CDR3 region has the DNA TGTGCCAGTAGTATCAAGCAGTTCTATGGCTACACCTTC.

The table lists this clone with a count of one. The chain links TRBV7-2 to TRBJ2-7, with D uncertain. The V end was cut by 6 bases, the J end by 1 base, with 10 bases between. Per germline, CDR1 SGHTA and CDR2 FQGNSA. The CDR3 is 13 amino acids. CDR3: CASSGFGSYEQYF. The CDR3 nucleotides are TGTGCCAGCAGTGGGTTCGGGTCCTACGAGCAGTACTTC. The full variable domain, rest sourced from reference TRBV7-2 and TRBJ2-7, is GAGVSQSPSNKVTEKGKDVELRCDPISGHTALYWYRQSLGQGLEFLIYFQGNSAPDKSGLPSDRFSAERTGGSVSTLTIQRTQQEDSAVYLCASSGFGSYEQYFGPGTRLTVT.

This chain connects TRBV6-6 to TRBJ1-1; the match to TRBD1 covers 9 bases. Germline V gene data show CDR1 as MNHNY and CDR2 as SVGAGI (reference sequence). V was pared by 6 bases and J by 1 base, with 6 bases of the junction left unmatched. The CDR3 loop spans 15 amino acids. CDR3: CASSKQGAKNTEAFF. CDR3 nucleotides: TGTGCCAGCAGCAAACAGGGGGCAAAGAACACTGAAGCTTTCTTT.

The J gene is TRBJ2-7, the V gene TRBV6-5; D not certain. CDR3 length: 12 residues. In germline, CDR1 is MNHEY, CDR2 SVGAGI. The germline V and J ends were trimmed by 7 bases and 4 bases, with 11 bases remaining between them. CDR3 protein: CASTKNLYEQYF. CDR3 sequence (DNA): TGTGCCAGCACCAAAAACCTGTACGAGCAGTACTTC.

The table lists this clone with a count of one. This chain joins TRBV18 and TRBJ2-7; 10 nucleotides align to TRBD1. CDR1 is KGHSH and CDR2 is LQKENI in the germline V gene. The CDR3 has 15 residues. V trimming: 0 bases; J trimming: 7 bases; junction bases outside the gene matches: 6. The CDR3 loop reads CASSPPGTGVGEQYF. CDR3 DNA: TGTGCCAGCTCACCACCTGGGACAGGGGTTGGGGAGCAGTACTTC.

V gene TRBV7-2 combines with J gene TRBJ1-4, with no clear D. The V gene lost 5 bases and the J gene lost 8 bases, with 15 bases spanning the gap. This CDR3 spans 14 amino acids. The germline CDR1 and CDR2 sequences are SGHTA and FQGNSA. The CDR3 sequence is CASSRSNQGEKLFF. The DNA of the CDR3 is TGTGCCAGCAGCCGTTCAAACCAAGGGGAAAAACTGTTTTTT.

This rearrangement joins TRBV28 to TRBJ2-3, with D perhaps TRBD1 or TRBD2 (5 bases each). The germline V gene encodes CDR1 MDHEN and CDR2 SYDVKM. CDR3 length equals 17 residues. The V and J ends lost 1 base and 1 base respectively, with 15 bases between them. CDR3 in DNA: TGTGCCAGCAGTTTATCGGGGCTCCAGTGGGGCACAGATACGCAGTATTTT. Amino acids: CASSLSGLQWGTDTQYF.

CDR3: CASSLGQGGWSEKLFF. CDR3 sequence (DNA): TGTGCCAGCTCACTTGGACAGGGAGGTTGGAGTGAAAAACTGTTTTTT. This rearrangement joins TRBV18 to TRBJ1-4; 8 positions match TRBD1. Germline V gene lookup returns CDR1 KGHSH and CDR2 LQKENI. This CDR3 has 16 amino acids. V trimming: 4 bases; J trimming: 7 bases; junction bases outside the gene matches: 11.